The 7 T cell receptor beta chains in this list originate from one sample, sequenced in a study of early T cells in non-severe SARS-CoV-2 infection. TCRdb reprocessed the 5' RACE reads with MiXCR, giving one entry per CDR3 protein. The repertoire includes roughly 34,000 distinct CDR3 sequences, 4.7% of them detected once, and approximately 8.5% sits in the top ten. Material for sequencing was whole blood. All receptors come from an adult who was a healthcare worker with PCR-confirmed SARS-CoV-2 infection or an uninfected control (not recorded which).

The chain carries TRBV4-3 and TRBJ2-3; 7 nucleotides agree with TRBD2. The germline gives CDR1 LGHNA, CDR2 YSLEER. Losses at the gene ends were 0 bases for V and 4 bases for J; bases not matched to a gene: 7. There are 16 residues in the CDR3. The CDR3 is CASSQDIGLGSDTQYF. The CDR3 nucleotides are TGCGCCAGCAGCCAAGATATCGGACTAGGGTCAGATACGCAGTATTTT.

V is TRBV9 and J is TRBJ2-2; D remains unclear. CDR1 is SGDLS, CDR2 YYNGEE, per germline. This CDR3 is built from 13 residues. The ends were cut back, 4 bases at V and 2 bases at J, with 6 bases in the middle. Here the CDR3 reads CASSSRNTGELFF. The DNA of the CDR3 is TGTGCCAGCAGCTCTAGAAACACCGGGGAGCTGTTTTTT. Complete variable domain (other parts from reference TRBV9 and TRBJ2-2): DSGVTQTPKHLITATGQRVTLRCSPRSGDLSVYWYQQSLDQGLQFLIQYYNGEERAKGNILERFSAQQFPDLHSELNLSSLELGDSALYFCASSSRNTGELFFGEGSRLTVL.

This clonotype appeared a few times. This chain uses TRBV7-2 with TRBJ2-1; D remains unclear. This CDR3 is 13 amino acids long. Between the trimmed V and J ends, which lost 3 bases and 4 bases, there was a span of 7 bases. Germline loops: CDR1 SGHTA, CDR2 FQGNSA. CDR3 residues: CASSFTAYNEQFF. The CDR3 region has the DNA TGTGCCAGCAGCTTCACGGCATACAATGAGCAGTTCTTC. Based on the CDR3 plus reference TRBV7-2 and TRBJ2-1, the full variable domain is GAGVSQSPSNKVTEKGKDVELRCDPISGHTALYWYRQSLGQGLEFLIYFQGNSAPDKSGLPSDRFSAERTGGSVSTLTIQRTQQEDSAVYLCASSFTAYNEQFFGPGTRLTVL.

This clonotype was found many times. The CDR3: CSADFPEAFF. The CDR3 DNA reads TGCAGTGCTGATTTCCCTGAAGCTTTCTTT. This sequence joins TRBV20-1 and TRBJ1-1; D gene ambiguous. The CDR3 loop spans 10 amino acids. V lost 5 bases to trimming and J lost 6 bases, with 7 bases between them. Germline V lookup: CDR1 DFQATT, CDR2 SNEGSKA (reference sequence).

This clonotype was seen at least ten times. CDR3 protein: CASSLGGLPGGYGYTF. CDR3 DNA: TGTGCCAGCAGCTTAGGGGGCCTTCCCGGAGGCTATGGCTACACCTTC. The V call is TRBV11-2, the J call TRBJ1-2, with D maybe TRBD1 (5 bases). This CDR3 spans 16 amino acids. The V end lost 1 base, the J end lost 4 bases, and 16 bases lay between the germline ends. CDR1 is SGHAT, CDR2 FQNNGV, per germline. The full variable domain, its missing parts supplied by reference TRBV11-2 and TRBJ1-2, is EAGVAQSPRYKIIEKRQSVAFWCNPISGHATLYWYQQILGQGPKLLIQFQNNGVVDDSQLPKDRFSAERLKGVDSTLKIQPAKLEDSAVYLCASSLGGLPGGYGYTFGSGTRLTVV.

The J gene is TRBJ2-4, the V gene TRBV6-5; D possibly corresponds to TRBD2 (6 bases). The germline V and J ends were trimmed by 6 bases and 9 bases, with 18 bases remaining between them. The CDR3 is 14 amino acids. Germline values: CDR1 MNHEY, CDR2 SVGAGI. The CDR3 is CASSRLRQGGIQYF. The CDR3 DNA is TGTGCCAGCAGCCGGCTTCGGCAGGGAGGCATTCAGTACTTC.

This clonotype was counted at least ten times. This sequence joins TRBV29-1 and TRBJ1-4; 8 nucleotides align to TRBD1. Per germline, CDR1 SQVTM and CDR2 ANQGSEA. V trimming: 3 bases; J trimming: 14 bases; junction bases outside the gene matches: 5. This CDR3 has 11 residues. As DNA, the CDR3 is TGCAGCGTTGAGGACAGGGAGATCCTGTTTTTT. Encoded protein: CSVEDREILFF. Combining the CDR3 with reference TRBV29-1 and TRBJ1-4 gives the whole variable domain SAVISQKPSRDICQRGTSLTIQCQVDSQVTMMFWYRQQPGQSLTLIATANQGSEATYESGFVIDKFPISRPNLTFSTLTVSNMSPEDSSIYLCSVEDREILFFGSGTQLSVL.